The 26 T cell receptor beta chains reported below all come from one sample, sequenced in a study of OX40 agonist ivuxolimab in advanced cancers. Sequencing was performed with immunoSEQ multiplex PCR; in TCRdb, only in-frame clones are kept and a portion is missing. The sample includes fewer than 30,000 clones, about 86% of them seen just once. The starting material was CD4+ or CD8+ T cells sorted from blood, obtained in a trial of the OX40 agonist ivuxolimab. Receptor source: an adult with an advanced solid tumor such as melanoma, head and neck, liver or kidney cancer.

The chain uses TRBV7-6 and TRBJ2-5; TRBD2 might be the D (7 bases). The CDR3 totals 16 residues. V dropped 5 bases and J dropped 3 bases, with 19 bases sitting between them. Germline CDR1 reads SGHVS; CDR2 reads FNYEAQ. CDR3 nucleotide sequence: TGTGCCAGCAGCCCCCAACGTGGGGGGGCTAAAGAGACCCAGTACTTC. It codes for CASSPQRGGAKETQYF. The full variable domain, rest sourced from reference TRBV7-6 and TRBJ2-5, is GAGVSQSPRYKVTKRGQDVALRCDPISGHVSLYWYRQALGQGPEFLTYFNYEAQQDKSGLPNDRFSAERPEGSISTLTIQRTEQRDSAMYRCASSPQRGGAKETQYFGPGTRLLVL.

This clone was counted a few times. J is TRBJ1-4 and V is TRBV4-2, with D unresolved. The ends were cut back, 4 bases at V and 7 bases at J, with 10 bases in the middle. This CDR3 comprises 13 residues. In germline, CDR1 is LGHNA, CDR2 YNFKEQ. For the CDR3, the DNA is TGTGCCAGCAGCCCCTCACTTAGTGAAAAACTGTTTTTT. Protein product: CASSPSLSEKLFF.

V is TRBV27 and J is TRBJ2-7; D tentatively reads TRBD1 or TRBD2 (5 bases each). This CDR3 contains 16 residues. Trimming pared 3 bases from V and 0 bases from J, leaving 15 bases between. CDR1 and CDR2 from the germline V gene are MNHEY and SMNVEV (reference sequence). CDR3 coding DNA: TGTGCCAGCAGTTTGTCTCTGGGGGAAACCTCCTACGAGCAGTACTTC. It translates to CASSLSLGETSYEQYF.

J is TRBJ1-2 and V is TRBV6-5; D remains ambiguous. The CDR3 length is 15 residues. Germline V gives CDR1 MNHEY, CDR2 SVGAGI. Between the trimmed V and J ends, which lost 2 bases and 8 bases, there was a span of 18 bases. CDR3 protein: CASSYHRDTLAGYTF. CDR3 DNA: TGTGCCAGCAGTTACCATCGTGATACACTTGCCGGCTACACCTTC.

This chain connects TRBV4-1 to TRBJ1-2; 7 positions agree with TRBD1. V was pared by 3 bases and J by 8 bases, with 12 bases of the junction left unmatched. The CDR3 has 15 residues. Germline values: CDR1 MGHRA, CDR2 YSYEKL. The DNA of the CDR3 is TGCGCCAGCAGCCAGTCACCGGGACAGTGGGAAGGCTACACCTTC. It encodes CASSQSPGQWEGYTF.

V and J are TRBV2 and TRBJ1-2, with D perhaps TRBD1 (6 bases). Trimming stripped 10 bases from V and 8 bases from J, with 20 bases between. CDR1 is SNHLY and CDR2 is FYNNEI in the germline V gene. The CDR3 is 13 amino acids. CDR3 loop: CATDFLGAVGYTF. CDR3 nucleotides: TGTGCCACCGATTTTCTGGGGGCGGTAGGCTACACCTTC.

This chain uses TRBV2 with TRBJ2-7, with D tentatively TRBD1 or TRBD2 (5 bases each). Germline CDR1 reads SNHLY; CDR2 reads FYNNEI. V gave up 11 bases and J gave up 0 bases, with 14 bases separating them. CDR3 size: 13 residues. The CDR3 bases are TGTGCCGCCTTTCGGGACGTCTCCTACGAGCAGTACTTC. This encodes CAAFRDVSYEQYF.

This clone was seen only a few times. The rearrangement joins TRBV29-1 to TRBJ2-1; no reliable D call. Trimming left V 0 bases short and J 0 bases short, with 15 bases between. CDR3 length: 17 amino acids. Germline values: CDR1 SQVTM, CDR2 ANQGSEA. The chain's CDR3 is CSVEDLGGWSSYNEQFF. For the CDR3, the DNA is TGCAGCGTTGAAGATCTGGGTGGGTGGAGCTCCTACAATGAGCAGTTCTTC.

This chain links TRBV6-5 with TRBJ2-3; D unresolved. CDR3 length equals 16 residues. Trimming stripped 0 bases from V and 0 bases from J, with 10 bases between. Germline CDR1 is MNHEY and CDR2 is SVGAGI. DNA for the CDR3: TGTGCCAGCAGTTACTCGGGGTTTTCTAGCACAGATACGCAGTATTTT. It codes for CASSYSGFSSTDTQYF.

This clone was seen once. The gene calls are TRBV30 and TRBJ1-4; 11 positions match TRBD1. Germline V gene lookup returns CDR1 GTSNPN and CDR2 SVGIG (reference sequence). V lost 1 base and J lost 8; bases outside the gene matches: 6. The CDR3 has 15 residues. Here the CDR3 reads CAWSGWDRGDEKLFF. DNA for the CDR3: TGTGCCTGGAGTGGATGGGACAGGGGGGACGAAAAACTGTTTTTT.

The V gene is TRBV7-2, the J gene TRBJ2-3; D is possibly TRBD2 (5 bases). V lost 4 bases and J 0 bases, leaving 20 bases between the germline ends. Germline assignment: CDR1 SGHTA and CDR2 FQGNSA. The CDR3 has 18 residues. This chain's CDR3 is CASSSPLGGLSSTDTQYF. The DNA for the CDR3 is TGTGCCAGCAGCTCCCCATTAGGCGGGTTATCTAGCACAGATACGCAGTATTTT.

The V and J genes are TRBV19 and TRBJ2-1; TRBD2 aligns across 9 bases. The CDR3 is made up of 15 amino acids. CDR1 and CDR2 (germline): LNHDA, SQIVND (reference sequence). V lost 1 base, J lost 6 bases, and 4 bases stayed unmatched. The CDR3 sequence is CASSIGGGALNEQFF. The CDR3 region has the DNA TGTGCCAGTAGTATAGGCGGGGGGGCCCTCAATGAGCAGTTCTTC.

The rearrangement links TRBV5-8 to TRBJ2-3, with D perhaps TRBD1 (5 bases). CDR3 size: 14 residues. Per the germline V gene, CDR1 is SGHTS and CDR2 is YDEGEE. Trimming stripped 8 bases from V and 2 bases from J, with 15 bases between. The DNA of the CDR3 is TGTGCCAGTACGGAAGGCAGGGCCACAGATACGCAGTATTTT. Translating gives CASTEGRATDTQYF.

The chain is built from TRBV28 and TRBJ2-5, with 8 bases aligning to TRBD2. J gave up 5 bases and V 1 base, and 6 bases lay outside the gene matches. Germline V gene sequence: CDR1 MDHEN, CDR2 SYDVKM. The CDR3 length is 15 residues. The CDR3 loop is CASSLFLAGEETQYF. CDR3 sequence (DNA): TGTGCCAGCAGTTTATTCCTAGCGGGCGAGGAGACCCAGTACTTC.

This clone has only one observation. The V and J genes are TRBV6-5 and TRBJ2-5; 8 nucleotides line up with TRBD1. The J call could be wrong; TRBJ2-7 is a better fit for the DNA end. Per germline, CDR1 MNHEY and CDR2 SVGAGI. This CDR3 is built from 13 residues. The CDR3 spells CASSSTGAGEQYF. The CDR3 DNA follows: TGTGCCAGCAGCTCGACAGGGGCGGGCGAGCAGTACTTC.

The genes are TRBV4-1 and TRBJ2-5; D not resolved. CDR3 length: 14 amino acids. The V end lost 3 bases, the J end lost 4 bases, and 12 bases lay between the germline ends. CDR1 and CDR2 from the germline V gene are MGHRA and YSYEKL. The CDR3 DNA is TGCGCCAGCAGCCAGGTACTCCAAGGAGAGACCCAGTACTTC. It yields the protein CASSQVLQGETQYF.

CDR3 loop: CASSPGWGGDTQYF. CDR3 nucleotide sequence: TGTGCCAGCAGCCCCGGATGGGGGGGGGATACGCAGTATTTT. The chain has TRBV11-2 and TRBJ2-3; 7 bases fit TRBD2. This CDR3 is 14 amino acids long. Trimming cost V 5 bases and J 6 bases; bases outside gene matches: 8. CDR1 and CDR2 from the germline V gene are SGHAT and FQNNGV. The variable domain in full, with the rest retrieved from reference TRBV11-2 and TRBJ2-3, is EAGVAQSPRYKIIEKRQSVAFWCNPISGHATLYWYQQILGQGPKLLIQFQNNGVVDDSQLPKDRFSAERLKGVDSTLKIQPAKLEDSAVYLCASSPGWGGDTQYFGPGTRLTVL.

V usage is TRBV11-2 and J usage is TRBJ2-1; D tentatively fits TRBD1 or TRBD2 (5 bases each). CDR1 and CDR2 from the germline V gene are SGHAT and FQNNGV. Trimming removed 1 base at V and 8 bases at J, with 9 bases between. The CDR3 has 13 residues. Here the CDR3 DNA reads TGTGCCAGCAGCTTAGGGGGGTTCGATGAGCAGTTCTTC. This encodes CASSLGGFDEQFF.

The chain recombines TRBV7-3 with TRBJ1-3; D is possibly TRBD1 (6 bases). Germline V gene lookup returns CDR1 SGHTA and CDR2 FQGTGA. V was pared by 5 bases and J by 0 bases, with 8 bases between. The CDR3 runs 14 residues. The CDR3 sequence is CASSEGVSGNTIYF. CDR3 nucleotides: TGTGCCAGCAGCGAGGGGGTCTCTGGAAACACCATATATTTT.

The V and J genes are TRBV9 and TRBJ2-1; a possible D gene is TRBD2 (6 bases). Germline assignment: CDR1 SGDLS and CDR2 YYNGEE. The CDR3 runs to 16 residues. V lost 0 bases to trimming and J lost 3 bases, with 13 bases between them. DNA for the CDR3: TGTGCCAGCAGCGTAGCCGGGAGCGATGACTACAATGAGCAGTTCTTC. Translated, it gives CASSVAGSDDYNEQFF.

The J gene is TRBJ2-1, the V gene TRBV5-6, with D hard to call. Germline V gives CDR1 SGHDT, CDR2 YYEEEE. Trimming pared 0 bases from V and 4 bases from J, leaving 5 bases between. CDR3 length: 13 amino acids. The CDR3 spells CASSLGVYNEQFF. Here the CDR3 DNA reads TGTGCCAGCAGCTTGGGGGTTTACAATGAGCAGTTCTTC.

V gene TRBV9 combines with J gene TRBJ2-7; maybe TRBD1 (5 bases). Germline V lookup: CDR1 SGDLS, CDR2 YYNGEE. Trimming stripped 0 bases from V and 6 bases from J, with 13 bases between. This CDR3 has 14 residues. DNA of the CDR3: TGTGCCAGCAGCGTAGGCACAGGCTCCCGCGAGCAGTACTTC. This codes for CASSVGTGSREQYF.

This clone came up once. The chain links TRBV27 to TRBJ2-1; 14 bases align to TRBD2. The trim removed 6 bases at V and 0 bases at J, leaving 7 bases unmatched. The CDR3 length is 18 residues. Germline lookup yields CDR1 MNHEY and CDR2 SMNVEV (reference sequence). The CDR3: CASRRGLAGAFSYNEQFF. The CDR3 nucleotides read TGTGCCAGCAGACGGGGACTAGCGGGGGCCTTCTCCTACAATGAGCAGTTCTTC.

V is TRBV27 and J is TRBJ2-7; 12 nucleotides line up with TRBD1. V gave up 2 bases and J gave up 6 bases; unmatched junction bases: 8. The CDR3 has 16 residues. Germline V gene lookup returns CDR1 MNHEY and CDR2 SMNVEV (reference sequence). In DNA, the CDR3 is TGTGCCAGCAGTTTAAAGGGACAGGGGGCGCTTGGCGAGCAGTACTTC. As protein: CASSLKGQGALGEQYF.

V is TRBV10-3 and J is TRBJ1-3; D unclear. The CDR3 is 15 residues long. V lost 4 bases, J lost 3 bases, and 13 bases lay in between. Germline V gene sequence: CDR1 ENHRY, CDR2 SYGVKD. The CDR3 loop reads CAISAEGFDGNTIYF. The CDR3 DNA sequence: TGTGCCATCAGTGCGGAGGGTTTCGATGGAAACACCATATATTTT.

CDR3 protein: CASSQGTSGNTGELFF. In DNA form, the CDR3 reads TGCGCCAGCAGCCAGGGGACTAGCGGGAACACCGGGGAGCTGTTTTTT. The chain employs TRBV4-1 and TRBJ2-2, with 11 nucleotides matching TRBD2. Per germline, CDR1 MGHRA and CDR2 YSYEKL. J was trimmed by 1 base and V by 3 bases; bases with no gene match: 1. The CDR3 consists of 16 residues.